This T cell receptor (beta chain) came from a study of blood T cell repertoires in COVID-19. Profiling relied on immunoSEQ multiplex PCR, and the TCRdb table lists in-frame clones only, not all of them. The table has 160,000 or so clones, 82% seen once. Sequencing was performed on PBMCs or T cells enriched from blood (not recorded which). The clonotype originates from a man aged 60 to 69 who had recovered from COVID-19.

The CDR3 is CASSSADRQNTEAFF. The CDR3 DNA sequence: TGTGCCAGCAGTTCTGCGGACAGGCAGAACACTGAAGCTTTCTTT. This rearrangement joins TRBV6-5 to TRBJ1-1, with TRBD1 identical over 7 bases. This CDR3 is built from 15 residues. The V segment lost 4 bases and the J segment 1 base; nucleotides outside the gene matches: 6. The V gene's germline CDR1 is MNHEY and CDR2 SVGAGI.